The 24 T cell receptor beta chains in this list originate from one sample, sequenced in a study of blood T cell repertoires in COVID-19. Produced via immunoSEQ multiplex PCR; TCRdb's table is partial and in-frame only. Among 90,000 to 130,000 clones listed, around 89% were seen once. Sequencing input: peripheral blood. These receptors were taken from a woman aged 45-59 years with acute or convalescent COVID-19.

V gene TRBV28 combines with J gene TRBJ2-3; weak D call: TRBD2 (6 bases). The V gene's germline CDR1 is MDHEN and CDR2 SYDVKM. The CDR3 loop spans 16 amino acids. V was cut by 3 bases and J by 2 bases, with 15 bases left in between. The CDR3 region is CASSFASGPVTDTQYF. The CDR3, as DNA: TGTGCCAGCAGTTTTGCGAGCGGGCCGGTCACAGATACGCAGTATTTT.

This chain connects TRBV5-1 to TRBJ2-3, with D perhaps matching TRBD2 (5 bases). Germline values: CDR1 SGHRS, CDR2 YFSETQ. Trimming took 5 bases from V and 2 from J, leaving 15 bases between them. The CDR3 is 15 residues long. The CDR3 DNA follows: TGCGCCAGCAGAAACGGAGCGGCGTCCACAGATACGCAGTATTTT. This encodes CASRNGAASTDTQYF.

The J gene is TRBJ1-1, the V gene TRBV7-9; TRBD1 is a possible D gene (6 bases). V lost 3 bases and J 10 bases, leaving 18 bases between the germline ends. The CDR3 consists of 14 residues. CDR1 and CDR2 (germline): SEHNR, FQNEAQ (reference sequence). CDR3 protein: CASSFRQTGRGAFF. CDR3 DNA sequence: TGTGCCAGCAGCTTCCGCCAAACAGGGAGGGGAGCTTTCTTT.

The chain links TRBV24-1 to TRBJ2-5; 9 positions agree with TRBD1. V dropped 1 base and J dropped 5; count of bases not matched to a gene: 10. Looked up from germline, CDR1 is KGHDR and CDR2 is SFDVKD. CDR3 length: 17 amino acids. CDR3 coding DNA: TGTGCCACCAGTGATTTCGGCGGGGGACAGGGTAAGGAGACCCAGTACTTC. It is translated as CATSDFGGGQGKETQYF.

The chain is built from TRBV14 and TRBJ2-1, with D perhaps TRBD2 (5 bases). The CDR3 is 15 residues long. Trimming removed 1 base at V and 8 bases at J, with 15 bases between. Germline CDR1 and CDR2: SGHDN and FVKESK. DNA for the CDR3: TGTGCCAGCAGCCAAGGGGTTTCCCTAGCCGATGAGCAGTTCTTC. Residues: CASSQGVSLADEQFF.

V and J are TRBV27 and TRBJ2-4; 7 nucleotides align to TRBD1. The length of the CDR3 is 15 residues. CDR1 MNHEY and CDR2 SMNVEV come from the germline V gene (reference sequence). Trimming at V came to 7 bases and at J to 6 bases, leaving 12 bases not matched to a gene. CDR3 DNA: TGTGCCAGCAAGAGAGCCGAAGCAGGGGGAAACATTCAGTACTTC. Translated, it gives CASKRAEAGGNIQYF.

The chain combines TRBV27 with TRBJ2-5; TRBD1 agrees at 9 bases. Germline values: CDR1 MNHEY, CDR2 SMNVEV (reference sequence). With 5 bases clipped from V and 3 bases from J, the junction kept 7 bases outside the gene matches. The CDR3 is 15 amino acids. The CDR3 sequence: CASSPQQGAKETQYF. For the CDR3, the DNA is TGTGCCAGCAGTCCCCAACAGGGGGCTAAAGAGACCCAGTACTTC.

The chain carries TRBV6-5 and TRBJ1-2, with 10 positions matching TRBD1. The length of the CDR3 is 14 residues. V shed 6 bases, J shed 5 bases, and the junction held 6 bases outside the gene matches. Germline loops: CDR1 MNHEY, CDR2 SVGAGI. The CDR3: CASSRTGGVYGYTF. In nucleotides, the CDR3 is TGTGCCAGCAGCAGGACAGGGGGTGTGTATGGCTACACCTTC.

For this clone: Distinct nucleotide sequences in the sample also encode this CDR3. The chain couples TRBV19 to TRBJ1-5, with a weak D call TRBD1 (6 bases). Trimming removed 5 bases from V and 2 bases from J, with 10 bases in between. Germline CDR1 and CDR2: LNHDA and SQIVND (reference sequence). CDR3 length: 14 amino acids. The CDR3 sequence is CASSSSGGNQPQHF. CDR3 sequence (DNA): TGTGCCAGTAGTTCCTCAGGGGGCAATCAGCCCCAGCATTTT.

For the CDR3, the DNA is TGTGCCAGCAGCTTGGAGGGGCTAGCGGAGAGAACCCAGTACTTC. This sequence encodes CASSLEGLAERTQYF. This chain joins TRBV5-4 and TRBJ2-5; 7 nucleotides line up with TRBD2. The CDR3 covers 15 residues. V was pared by 0 bases and J by 8 bases, with 10 bases of the junction left unmatched. From germline, CDR1 is SGHNT and CDR2 YYREEE (reference sequence).

Comment on this clone: The identical CDR3 is also encoded by other nucleotide sequences in the sample. The chain combines TRBV19 with TRBJ2-2; the D gene is possibly TRBD1 (5 bases). Trimming shortened V by 3 bases and J by 3 bases, and 8 bases separated the two germline ends. CDR1 is LNHDA, CDR2 SQIVND, per germline (reference sequence). This CDR3 comprises 14 residues. CDR3 sequence reads: CASSIVRDTGELFF. Here the CDR3 DNA reads TGTGCCAGTAGTATCGTCAGGGACACCGGGGAGCTGTTTTTT.

The rearrangement uses TRBV6-4 and TRBJ1-1; weak D call: TRBD1 (6 bases). The CDR3 runs to 15 residues. Germline CDR1 is MRHNA and CDR2 is SNTAGT. V was pared by 6 bases and J by 0 bases, with 14 bases between. The CDR3 DNA is TGTGCCAGCAGCCCCGAGGGGGGGTTGAACACTGAAGCTTTCTTT. It encodes CASSPEGGLNTEAFF.

CDR3 protein: CAGALGLAGGFRNEQFF. In nucleotides, the CDR3 is TGTGCCGGAGCCTTGGGACTAGCGGGGGGGTTTAGGAATGAGCAGTTCTTC. The chain couples TRBV2 to TRBJ2-1; 16 bases are a match to TRBD2. Per germline, CDR1 SNHLY and CDR2 FYNNEI. V trimming: 11 bases; J trimming: 7 bases; junction bases outside the gene matches: 14. This CDR3 comprises 17 residues.

The chain links TRBV2 to TRBJ2-5; D is perhaps TRBD2 (6 bases). Per the germline V gene, CDR1 is SNHLY and CDR2 is FYNNEI. The CDR3 runs 15 residues. Trimming removed 7 bases at V and 4 bases at J, with 19 bases between. CDR3 DNA sequence: TGTGCCAGCACTTGGACTATCGAACGGGGAGAGACCCAGTACTTC. Translated: CASTWTIERGETQYF.

V and J are TRBV5-4 and TRBJ2-3, with 7 bases identical to TRBD2. CDR3 length: 15 residues. The V gene end was trimmed by 4 bases and the J gene end by 11 bases; junction bases not matched to a gene: 16. Germline V gives CDR1 SGHNT, CDR2 YYREEE (reference sequence). The CDR3 protein is CASSVSGLGGGLQYF. The CDR3 coding sequence is TGTGCCAGCAGCGTCTCGGGACTGGGGGGGGGTTTGCAGTATTTT.

This clone was found once. The chain carries TRBV24-1 and TRBJ2-1, with 11 bases identical to TRBD2. Germline CDR1 is KGHDR and CDR2 is SFDVKD. The CDR3 totals 18 residues. J lost 5 bases, V lost 9 bases, and 17 bases had no gene match. The CDR3 DNA reads as TGTGCCACCTGTCCTAGCGGGAGGCTCACCGCTTTTAACAATGAGCAGTTCTTC. It codes for CATCPSGRLTAFNNEQFF.

This clone was picked up one time. This chain links TRBV2 with TRBJ2-4, with TRBD1 matching 8 bases. The CDR3 runs to 14 residues. Germline CDR1 is SNHLY and CDR2 is FYNNEI. The V segment lost 2 bases and the J segment 9 bases; nucleotides outside the gene matches: 6. CDR3 in amino acids: CASSERTGTGIQYF. CDR3 bases: TGTGCCAGCAGTGAAAGGACAGGGACGGGCATTCAGTACTTC.

The chain has TRBV5-1 and TRBJ2-7; 9 bases fit TRBD2. This CDR3 is 17 amino acids long. Germline V gene lookup returns CDR1 SGHRS and CDR2 YFSETQ. J gave up 2 bases and V 3 bases, and 12 bases lay outside the gene matches. In nucleotides, the CDR3 is TGCGCCAGCAGCTGGACAATTAGCGGGAGTGGCCCCTACGAGCAGTACTTC. It is translated as CASSWTISGSGPYEQYF. The variable domain in full, completed from reference TRBV5-1 and TRBJ2-7, reads KAGVTQTPRYLIKTRGQQVTLSCSPISGHRSVSWYQQTPGQGLQFLFEYFSETQRNKGNFPGRFSGRQFSNSRSEMNVSTLELGDSALYLCASSWTISGSGPYEQYFGPGTRLTVT.

The chain is built from TRBV18 and TRBJ2-7, with TRBD1 identical over 11 bases. Germline V gene lookup returns CDR1 KGHSH and CDR2 LQKENI. This CDR3 is built from 15 residues. V was pared by 5 bases and J by 3 bases, with 6 bases of the junction left unmatched. DNA for the CDR3: TGTGCCAGCTCAGGAGCCGGGACAGGGGGCTACGAGCAGTACTTC. It is translated as CASSGAGTGGYEQYF.

The CDR3: CASSMDRGFYGYTF. The DNA of the CDR3 is TGTGCCAGCAGCATGGACAGGGGGTTCTATGGCTACACCTTC. The chain links TRBV14 to TRBJ1-2, with 10 positions matching TRBD1. Germline lookup yields CDR1 SGHDN and CDR2 FVKESK. This CDR3 is built from 14 residues. V lost 5 bases to trimming and J lost 4 bases; unmatched junction nucleotides: 4.

The chain uses TRBV18 and TRBJ2-5; the match to TRBD1 covers 7 bases. V shed 5 bases, J shed 0 bases, and the junction held 6 bases outside the gene matches. Germline CDR1 KGHSH, CDR2 LQKENI. The CDR3 loop spans 15 amino acids. The CDR3 loop reads CASSSKQGYQETQYF. The CDR3 DNA sequence: TGTGCCAGCTCATCCAAACAGGGGTACCAAGAGACCCAGTACTTC.

The chain has TRBV10-2 and TRBJ2-5; the match to TRBD2 covers 9 bases. Per germline, CDR1 WSHSY and CDR2 SAAADI. With V trimmed by 3 bases and J by 4 bases, 12 bases remained unmatched. The CDR3 has 17 amino acids. CDR3 loop: CASSDGPSGMRVETQYF. CDR3 sequence (DNA): TGCGCCAGCAGTGATGGTCCTAGCGGGATGCGGGTAGAGACCCAGTACTTC.

About this clone itself: A read error may account for a junction end that differs from germline. The gene calls are TRBV5-1 and TRBJ1-2, with 10 bases matching TRBD1. Germline V gene data show CDR1 as SGHRS and CDR2 as YFSETQ. The CDR3 covers 14 residues. In DNA, the CDR3 is TGCGCCAGCAGCTTGGAATACGGTGACAGGGGGCCCGCCTTC. Amino acid sequence: CASSLEYGDRGPAF.

The CDR3 loop reads CASSFGDSYSPLHF. For the CDR3, the DNA is TGTGCCAGCAGCTTTGGGGACAGTTATTCACCCCTCCACTTT. The chain employs TRBV5-6 and TRBJ1-6; TRBD1 agrees at 7 bases. CDR3 size: 14 residues. Germline CDR1 SGHDT, CDR2 YYEEEE. The J segment lost 8 bases and the V segment lost 2 bases, leaving 4 bases of the junction unmatched.